This TCR beta chain derives from a study of beta chain features in type 1 diabetes. Study summary: Healthy donors resembled patients in age, gender and cell yields. Study observations and caveats: Shorter TCRB CDR3s, moderately but significantly so, marked every one of the four CD4+ subsets in Type 1 diabetes patients. There were fewer insertions and more deletions at the VDJ junctions of type 1 diabetes patients. The analysis here could not establish whether HLA type shapes TCRB rearrangement. Compared with healthy donors, patients appeared to share more similar naive, central memory and regulatory TCRB repertoires.

J was trimmed by 4 bases and V by 4 bases; bases with no gene match: 6. The CDR3 covers 15 residues. Germline V gene sequence: CDR1 GTSNPN, CDR2 SVGIG (reference sequence). Concerning this clone itself: What it recognizes is unknown.

Since all of the isolated RNA was reverse transcribed, expressed TCRB transcripts were what got sequenced. Sequencing was performed with immunoSEQ multiplex PCR; in TCRdb, only in-frame clones are kept and a portion is missing. The data hold tens of thousands of clones, with about 50% observed a single time. The receptor was derived from a woman in her 40s with type 1 diabetes. This sequence joins TRBV30 and TRBJ2-3; 12 positions agree with TRBD2. The sample comprised Tregs from blood. CDR3 sequence (DNA): TGTGCCTGGAAAACTCTAGCGGGAGGGCCAGATACGCAGTATTTT. Translation gives CAWKTLAGGPDTQYF.